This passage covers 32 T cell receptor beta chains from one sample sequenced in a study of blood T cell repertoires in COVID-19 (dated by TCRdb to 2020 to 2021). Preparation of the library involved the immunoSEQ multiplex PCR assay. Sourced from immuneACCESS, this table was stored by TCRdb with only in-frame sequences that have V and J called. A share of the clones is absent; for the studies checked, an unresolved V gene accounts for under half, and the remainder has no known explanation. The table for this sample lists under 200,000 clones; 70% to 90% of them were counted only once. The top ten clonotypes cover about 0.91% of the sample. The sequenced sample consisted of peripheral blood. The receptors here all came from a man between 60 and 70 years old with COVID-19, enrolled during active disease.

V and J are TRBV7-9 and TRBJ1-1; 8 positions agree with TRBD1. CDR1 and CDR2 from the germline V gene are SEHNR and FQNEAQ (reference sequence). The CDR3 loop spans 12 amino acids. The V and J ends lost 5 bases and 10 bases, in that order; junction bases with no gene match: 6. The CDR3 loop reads CASSPGGWRAFF. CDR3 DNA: TGTGCCAGCAGCCCAGGGGGCTGGCGAGCTTTCTTT. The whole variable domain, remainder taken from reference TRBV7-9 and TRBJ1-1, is DTGVSQNPRHKITKRGQNVTFRCDPISEHNRLYWYRQTLGQGPEFLTYFQNEAQLEKSRLLSDRFSAERPKGSFSTLEIQRTEQGDSAMYLCASSPGGWRAFFGQGTRLTVV.

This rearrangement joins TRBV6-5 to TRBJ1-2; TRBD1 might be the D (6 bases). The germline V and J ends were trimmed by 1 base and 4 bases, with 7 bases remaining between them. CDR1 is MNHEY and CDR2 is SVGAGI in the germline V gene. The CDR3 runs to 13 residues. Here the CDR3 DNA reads TGTGCCAGCAGTTACTTGGACAGCTATGGCTACACCTTC. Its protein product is CASSYLDSYGYTF.

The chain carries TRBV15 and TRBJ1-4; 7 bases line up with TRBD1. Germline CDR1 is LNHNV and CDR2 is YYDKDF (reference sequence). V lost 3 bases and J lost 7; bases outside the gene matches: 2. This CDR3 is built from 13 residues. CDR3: CATSRDRREKLFF. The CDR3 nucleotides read TGTGCCACCAGCAGGGACAGGCGTGAAAAACTGTTTTTT.

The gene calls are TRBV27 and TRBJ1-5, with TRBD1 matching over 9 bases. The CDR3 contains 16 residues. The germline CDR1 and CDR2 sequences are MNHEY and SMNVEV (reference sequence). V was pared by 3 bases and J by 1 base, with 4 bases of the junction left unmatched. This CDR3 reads CASSFGGTGSNQPQHF. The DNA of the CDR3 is TGTGCCAGCAGTTTCGGGGGGACAGGGAGCAATCAGCCCCAGCATTTT.

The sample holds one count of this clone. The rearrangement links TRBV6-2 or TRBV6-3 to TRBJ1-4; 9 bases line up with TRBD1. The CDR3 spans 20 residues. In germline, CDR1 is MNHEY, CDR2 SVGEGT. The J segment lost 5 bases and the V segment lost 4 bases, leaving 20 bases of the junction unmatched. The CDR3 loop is CASSFPARSRDREENEKLFF. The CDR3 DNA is TGTGCCAGCAGTTTCCCCGCGCGGTCCCGGGACAGGGAGGAGAATGAAAAACTGTTTTTT.

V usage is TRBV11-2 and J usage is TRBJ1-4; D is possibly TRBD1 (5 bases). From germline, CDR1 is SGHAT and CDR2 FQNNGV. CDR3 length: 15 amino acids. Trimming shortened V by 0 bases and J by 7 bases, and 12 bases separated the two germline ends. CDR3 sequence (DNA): TGTGCCAGCAGCTTAGATCTCGCGACAGCTGAAAAACTGTTTTTT. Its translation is CASSLDLATAEKLFF.

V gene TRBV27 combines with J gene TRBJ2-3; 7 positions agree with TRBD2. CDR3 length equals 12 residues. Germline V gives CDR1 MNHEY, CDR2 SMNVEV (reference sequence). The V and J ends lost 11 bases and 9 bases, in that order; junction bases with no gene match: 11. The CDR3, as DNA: TGTGCCTGTGGGGGGGGAGCGAGAACGCAGTATTTT. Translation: CACGGGARTQYF.

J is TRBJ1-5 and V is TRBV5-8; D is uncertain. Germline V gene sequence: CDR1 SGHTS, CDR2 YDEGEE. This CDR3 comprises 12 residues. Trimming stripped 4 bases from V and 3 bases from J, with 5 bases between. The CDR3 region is CASSLYNQPQHF. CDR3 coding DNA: TGTGCCAGCAGCCTCTACAATCAGCCCCAGCATTTT.

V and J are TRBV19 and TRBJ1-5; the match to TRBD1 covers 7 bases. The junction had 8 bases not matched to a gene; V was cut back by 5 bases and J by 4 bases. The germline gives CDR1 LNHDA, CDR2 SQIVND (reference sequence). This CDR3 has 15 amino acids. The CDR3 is CASSLAGGFNQPQHF. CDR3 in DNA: TGTGCCAGTAGTTTGGCAGGGGGATTTAATCAGCCCCAGCATTTT. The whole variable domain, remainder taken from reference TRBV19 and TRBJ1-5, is DGGITQSPKYLFRKEGQNVTLSCEQNLNHDAMYWYRQDPGQGLRLIYYSQIVNDFQKGDIAEGYSVSREKKESFPLTVTSAQKNPTAFYLCASSLAGGFNQPQHFGDGTRLSIL.

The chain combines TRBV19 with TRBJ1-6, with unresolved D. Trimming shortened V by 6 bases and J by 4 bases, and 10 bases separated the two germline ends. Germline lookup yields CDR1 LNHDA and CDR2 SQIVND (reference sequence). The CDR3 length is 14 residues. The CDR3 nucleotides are TGTGCCAGTAGGAGCACTTCGTATAATTCACCCCTCCACTTT. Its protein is CASRSTSYNSPLHF.

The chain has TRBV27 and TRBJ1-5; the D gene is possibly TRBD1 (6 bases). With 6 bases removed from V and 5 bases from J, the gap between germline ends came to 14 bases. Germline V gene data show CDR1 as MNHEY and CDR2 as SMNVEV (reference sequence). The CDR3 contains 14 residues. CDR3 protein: CASSVDSKYQPQHF. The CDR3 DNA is TGTGCCAGCAGCGTGGACAGCAAGTATCAGCCCCAGCATTTT.

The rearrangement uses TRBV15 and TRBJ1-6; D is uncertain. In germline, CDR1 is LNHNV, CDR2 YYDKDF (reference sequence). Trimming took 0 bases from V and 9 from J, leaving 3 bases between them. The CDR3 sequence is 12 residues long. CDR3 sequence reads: CATSRERSPLHF. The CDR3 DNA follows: TGTGCCACCAGCAGAGAGCGTTCACCCCTCCACTTT.

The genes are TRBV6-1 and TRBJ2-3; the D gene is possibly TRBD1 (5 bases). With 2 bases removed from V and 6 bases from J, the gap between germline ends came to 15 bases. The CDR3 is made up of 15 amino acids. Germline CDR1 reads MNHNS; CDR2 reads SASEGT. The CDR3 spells CASSEYGQGRDTQYF. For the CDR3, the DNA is TGTGCCAGCAGTGAATACGGGCAGGGCAGGGATACGCAGTATTTT.

The CDR3 nucleotides read TGTGCCAGCAGTGTGGGACAGGGGCAGAACTATGGCTACACCTTC. Translating gives CASSVGQGQNYGYTF. The chain recombines TRBV2 with TRBJ1-2; 10 bases map to TRBD1. The CDR3 is 15 residues long. Trimming removed 4 bases from V and 2 bases from J; junction bases left unmatched: 4. The V gene's germline CDR1 is SNHLY and CDR2 FYNNEI.

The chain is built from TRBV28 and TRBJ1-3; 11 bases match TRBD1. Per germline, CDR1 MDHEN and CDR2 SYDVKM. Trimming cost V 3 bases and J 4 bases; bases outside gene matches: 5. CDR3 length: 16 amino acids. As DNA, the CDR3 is TGTGCCAGCAGTTTCGGGACAGGGGGGGGAGGAAACACCATATATTTT. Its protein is CASSFGTGGGGNTIYF.

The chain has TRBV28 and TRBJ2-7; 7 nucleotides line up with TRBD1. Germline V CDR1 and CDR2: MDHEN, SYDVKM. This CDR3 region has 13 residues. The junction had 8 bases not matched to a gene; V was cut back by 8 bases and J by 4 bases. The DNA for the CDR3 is TGTGCCAGCTTTCGGGACAGCGGTTACGAGCAGTACTTC. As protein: CASFRDSGYEQYF.

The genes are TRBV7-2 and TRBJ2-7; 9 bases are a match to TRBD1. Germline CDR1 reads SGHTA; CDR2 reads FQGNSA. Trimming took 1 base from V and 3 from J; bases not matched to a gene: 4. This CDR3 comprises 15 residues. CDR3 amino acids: CASSLEGTGYYEQYF. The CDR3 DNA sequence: TGTGCCAGCAGCTTAGAGGGGACAGGGTACTACGAGCAGTACTTC.

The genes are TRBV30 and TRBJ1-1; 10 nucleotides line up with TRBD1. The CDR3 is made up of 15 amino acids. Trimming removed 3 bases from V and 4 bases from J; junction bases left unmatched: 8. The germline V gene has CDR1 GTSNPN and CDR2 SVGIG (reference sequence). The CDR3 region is CAWSRQGAWGTEAFF. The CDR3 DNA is TGTGCCTGGAGCAGACAGGGGGCATGGGGCACTGAAGCTTTCTTT.

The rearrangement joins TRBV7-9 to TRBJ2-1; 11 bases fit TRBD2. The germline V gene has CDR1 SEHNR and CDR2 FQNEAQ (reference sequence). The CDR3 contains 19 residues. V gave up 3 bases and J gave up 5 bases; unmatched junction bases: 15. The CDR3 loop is CASSFGQGTSGSTHNEQFF. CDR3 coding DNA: TGTGCCAGCAGCTTCGGACAGGGAACTAGCGGGAGTACCCACAATGAGCAGTTCTTC.

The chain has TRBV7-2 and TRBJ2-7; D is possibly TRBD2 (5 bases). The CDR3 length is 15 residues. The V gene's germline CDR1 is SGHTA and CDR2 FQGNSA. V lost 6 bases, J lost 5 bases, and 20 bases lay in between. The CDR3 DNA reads TGTGCCAGCAGGATGATGGCCGGGAAGGTCAACGAGCAGTACTTC. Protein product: CASRMMAGKVNEQYF.

As DNA, the CDR3 is TGTGCCAGCAGCTTAGACCAGGGATACGGTCAGCCCCAGCATTTT. It specifies CASSLDQGYGQPQHF. The chain recombines TRBV7-9 with TRBJ1-5; TRBD1 might be the D (5 bases). Germline CDR1 SEHNR, CDR2 FQNEAQ (reference sequence). There are 15 residues in the CDR3. Trimming left V 1 base short and J 6 bases short, with 13 bases between.

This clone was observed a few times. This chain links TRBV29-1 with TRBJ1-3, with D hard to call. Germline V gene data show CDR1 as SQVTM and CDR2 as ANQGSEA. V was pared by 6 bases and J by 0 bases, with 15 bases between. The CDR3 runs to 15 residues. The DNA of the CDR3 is TGCAGCGTCGGGGTAGGCCAGTCCTCTGGAAACACCATATATTTT. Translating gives CSVGVGQSSGNTIYF.

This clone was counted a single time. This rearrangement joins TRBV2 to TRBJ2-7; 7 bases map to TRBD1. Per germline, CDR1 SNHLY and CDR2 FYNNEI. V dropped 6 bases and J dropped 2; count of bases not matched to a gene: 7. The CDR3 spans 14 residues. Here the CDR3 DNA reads TGTGCCAGCAGGGTCGACAGGGTCACCTACGAGCAGTACTTC. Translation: CASRVDRVTYEQYF.

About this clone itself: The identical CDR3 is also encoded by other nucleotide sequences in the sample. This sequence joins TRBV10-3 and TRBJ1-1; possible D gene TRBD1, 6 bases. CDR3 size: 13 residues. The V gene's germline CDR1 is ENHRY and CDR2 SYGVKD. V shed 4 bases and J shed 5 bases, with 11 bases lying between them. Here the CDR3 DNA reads TGTGCCATCAGTGGTACCGGGACAACTGAAGCTTTCTTT. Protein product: CAISGTGTTEAFF.

CDR3 loop: CASSADRDYEQYF. In DNA, the CDR3 is TGTGCCAGCAGCGCGGACAGGGACTACGAGCAGTACTTC. The chain carries TRBV6-6 and TRBJ2-7; 8 positions agree with TRBD1. The V gene end was trimmed by 6 bases and the J gene end by 3 bases; junction bases not matched to a gene: 4. Per germline, CDR1 MNHNY and CDR2 SVGAGI (reference sequence). The CDR3 length is 13 residues.

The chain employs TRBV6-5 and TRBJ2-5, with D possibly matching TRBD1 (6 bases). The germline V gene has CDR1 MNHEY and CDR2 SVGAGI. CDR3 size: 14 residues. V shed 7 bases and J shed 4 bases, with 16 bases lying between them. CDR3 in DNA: TGTGCCAGCACCAGGCCAGGGGTTCCAGAGACCCAGTACTTC. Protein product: CASTRPGVPETQYF.

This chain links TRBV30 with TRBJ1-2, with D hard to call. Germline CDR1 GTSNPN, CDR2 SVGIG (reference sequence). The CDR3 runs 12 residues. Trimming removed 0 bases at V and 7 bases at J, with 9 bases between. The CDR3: CAWSVAGSGYTF. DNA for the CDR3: TGTGCCTGGAGTGTCGCGGGCAGTGGCTACACCTTC.

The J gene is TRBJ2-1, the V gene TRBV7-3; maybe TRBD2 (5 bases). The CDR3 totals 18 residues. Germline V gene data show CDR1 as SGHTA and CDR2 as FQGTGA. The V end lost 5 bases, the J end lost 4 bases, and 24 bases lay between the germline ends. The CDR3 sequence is CASSRYPPGMALYNEQFF. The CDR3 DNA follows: TGTGCCAGCAGCCGCTATCCCCCGGGGATGGCCCTATACAATGAGCAGTTCTTC.

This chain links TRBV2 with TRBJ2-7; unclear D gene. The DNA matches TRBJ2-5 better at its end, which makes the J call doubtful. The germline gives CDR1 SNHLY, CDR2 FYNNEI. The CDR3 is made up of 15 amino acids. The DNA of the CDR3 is TGTGCCAGCGAATTTAGCCGGAACCTCCAAGAGACCCAGTACTTC. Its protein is CASEFSRNLQETQYF.

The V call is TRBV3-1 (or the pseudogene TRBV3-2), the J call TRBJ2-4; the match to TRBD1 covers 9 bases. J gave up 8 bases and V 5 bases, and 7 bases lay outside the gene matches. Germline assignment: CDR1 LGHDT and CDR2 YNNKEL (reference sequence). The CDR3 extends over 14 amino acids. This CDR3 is CASSGAGTGYIQYF. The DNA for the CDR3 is TGTGCCAGCAGCGGGGCCGGGACAGGGTACATTCAGTACTTC.

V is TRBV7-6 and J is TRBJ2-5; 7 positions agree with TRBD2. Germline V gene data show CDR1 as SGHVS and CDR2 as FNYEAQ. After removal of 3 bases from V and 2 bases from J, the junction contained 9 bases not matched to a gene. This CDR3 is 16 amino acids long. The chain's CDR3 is CASSFQGRAPQETQYF. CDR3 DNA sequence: TGTGCCAGCAGCTTCCAAGGGAGGGCTCCTCAAGAGACCCAGTACTTC.

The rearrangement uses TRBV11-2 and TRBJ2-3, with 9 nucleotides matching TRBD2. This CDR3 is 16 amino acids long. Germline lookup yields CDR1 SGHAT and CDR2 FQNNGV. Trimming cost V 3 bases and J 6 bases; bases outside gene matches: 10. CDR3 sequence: CASSFGTSRRSDTQYF. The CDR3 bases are TGTGCCAGCAGCTTCGGGACTAGCAGGAGGTCGGATACGCAGTATTTT.